This TCR beta chain is drawn from a study of T cells in tumors after PD-1 blockade. Repertoires were generated with immunoSEQ multiplex PCR, while TCRdb's copy carries only in-frame clones and drops some. This sample has 4,000 to 5,000 clones, with approximately 60% found just once. General study points: Some novel exhausted tumor clones appeared in pre-treatment blood, suggesting peripheral recruitment.

A word on this clone: Its matching antigen is unknown.

This CDR3 has 17 amino acids. The V and J ends lost 2 bases and 4 bases, in that order; junction bases with no gene match: 10. Germline-derived CDR1 and CDR2 are LGHDT and YNNKEL (reference sequence). This sequence was found in a human donor with basal cell carcinoma. The chain joins TRBV3-1 (or the pseudogene TRBV3-2) to TRBJ2-2, with 7 bases that match TRBD2. Source: tumor tissue, taken after anti-PD-1 treatment. Written as DNA, the CDR3 is TGTGCCAGCAGCCAATTTCTTGCGGGAGTTAGCACCGGGGAGCTGTTTTTT. This sequence encodes CASSQFLAGVSTGELFF.